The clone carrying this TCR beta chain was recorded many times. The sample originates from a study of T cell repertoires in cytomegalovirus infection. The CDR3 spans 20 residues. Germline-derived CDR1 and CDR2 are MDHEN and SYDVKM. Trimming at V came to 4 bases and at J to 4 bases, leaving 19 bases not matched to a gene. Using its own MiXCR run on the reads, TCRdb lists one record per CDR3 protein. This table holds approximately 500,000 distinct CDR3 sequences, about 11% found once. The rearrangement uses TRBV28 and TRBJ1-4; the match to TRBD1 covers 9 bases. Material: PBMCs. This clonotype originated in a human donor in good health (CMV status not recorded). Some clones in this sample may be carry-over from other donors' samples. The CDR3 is CASSSHLYDRGKLINEKLFF. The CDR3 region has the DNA TGTGCCAGCAGTTCACACCTATACGACAGGGGGAAATTGATTAATGAAAAACTGTTTTTT.